Each of the 20 T cell receptor beta chains below was sequenced from the same sample in a study of T cell responses to AZD1222 COVID-19 vaccine. Profiling relied on immunoSEQ multiplex PCR, and the TCRdb table lists in-frame clones only, not all of them. Among some 130,000 clones, 80% to 95% were seen once, and the ten largest hold just over 3%. Sequenced material: peripheral blood, taken on day 0 of AZD1222 vaccination. The source of these receptors is an adult in good health.

The chain combines TRBV5-6 with TRBJ1-6; 8 positions agree with TRBD1. CDR3 length equals 14 residues. CDR1 SGHDT and CDR2 YYEEEE come from the germline V gene. Trimming took 4 bases from V and 14 from J; bases not matched to a gene: 11. The CDR3 is CASSRGGEQGALHF. CDR3 nucleotides: TGTGCCAGCAGCCGAGGGGGCGAACAGGGGGCCCTCCACTTT.

The chain has TRBV25-1 and TRBJ1-2, with a weak D call TRBD1 (5 bases). Germline assignment: CDR1 MGHDK and CDR2 SYGVNS. The CDR3 totals 13 residues. V lost 4 bases and J lost 8, with 14 bases in between. CDR3 sequence reads: CASSGARGLGYTF. CDR3 nucleotides: TGTGCCAGCAGTGGCGCCCGGGGCCTAGGCTACACCTTC.

The chain uses TRBV19 and TRBJ2-7; TRBD1 aligns across 9 bases. The CDR3 covers 14 residues. Trimming took 3 bases from V and 7 from J; bases not matched to a gene: 7. CDR1 is LNHDA and CDR2 is SQIVND in the germline V gene (reference sequence). CDR3 in amino acids: CASSMRDRVNEQYF. CDR3 DNA sequence: TGTGCCAGTAGTATGCGGGACAGGGTGAATGAGCAGTACTTC.

The chain uses TRBV27 and TRBJ2-2; D ambiguous. Germline-derived CDR1 and CDR2 are MNHEY and SMNVEV (reference sequence). Trimming took off 4 bases at V and 3 bases at J, with 15 bases between the two ends. CDR3 length: 16 residues. Here the CDR3 DNA reads TGTGCCAGCAGTTCCCGAACTACAAGGGACACCGGGGAGCTGTTTTTT. Translated, it gives CASSSRTTRDTGELFF.

This chain uses TRBV27 with TRBJ1-2; D unclear. Trimming cost V 2 bases and J 0 bases, with 16 bases left between them. The CDR3 has 17 amino acids. CDR1 MNHEY and CDR2 SMNVEV come from the germline V gene (reference sequence). CDR3 sequence (DNA): TGTGCCAGCAGTTTAGCTGGCAGGAACCCTCCTAACTATGGCTACACCTTC. Residues: CASSLAGRNPPNYGYTF.

V is TRBV6-5 and J is TRBJ2-5; D is possibly TRBD1 (5 bases). Germline CDR1 MNHEY, CDR2 SVGAGI. V lost 4 bases to trimming and J lost 2 bases, with 14 bases between them. This CDR3 has 15 amino acids. For the CDR3, the DNA is TGTGCCAGCAGTTTCTCCAGGGTAACTCAAGAGACCCAGTACTTC. Amino acid sequence: CASSFSRVTQETQYF.

The CDR3 bases are TGTGCCAGCAGCTTAAGGGCCACCACCGGGGAGCTGTTTTTT. It encodes CASSLRATTGELFF. This chain uses TRBV11-3 with TRBJ2-2, with D unclear. The CDR3 covers 14 residues. The V gene lost 2 bases and the J gene lost 4 bases, with 8 bases spanning the gap. Germline lookup yields CDR1 SGHNT and CDR2 YENEEA. Based on the CDR3 plus reference TRBV11-3 and TRBJ2-2, the full variable domain is EAGVVQSPRYKIIEKKQPVAFWCNPISGHNTLYWYLQNLGQGPELLIRYENEEAVDDSQLPKDRFSAERLKGVDSTLKIQPAELGDSAVYLCASSLRATTGELFFGEGSRLTVL.

The chain has TRBV28 and TRBJ1-3; 9 bases agree with TRBD1. V lost 4 bases and J lost 4; bases outside the gene matches: 5. CDR3 length: 15 amino acids. The germline CDR1 and CDR2 sequences are MDHEN and SYDVKM. The CDR3 sequence: CASSSGQGGGNTIYF. Here the CDR3 DNA reads TGTGCCAGCAGTTCGGGACAGGGCGGAGGAAACACCATATATTTT.

The rearrangement uses TRBV2 and TRBJ2-3; TRBD1 is a possible D gene (5 bases). Germline V lookup: CDR1 SNHLY, CDR2 FYNNEI. V was clipped by 6 bases and J by 8 bases, with 9 bases between them. This CDR3 region has 11 residues. The CDR3 DNA follows: TGTGCCAGCAGGGGGCCGGGTACGCAGTATTTT. This gives the protein CASRGPGTQYF.

The chain couples TRBV25-1 to TRBJ2-1, with 8 bases that match TRBD1. Germline loops: CDR1 MGHDK, CDR2 SYGVNS. V was clipped by 2 bases and J by 2 bases; unmatched bases: 5. The CDR3 runs to 16 residues. The CDR3 DNA is TGTGCCAGCAGTGAAGGGGGACAGGTGGCCTACAATGAGCAGTTCTTC. Its protein product is CASSEGGQVAYNEQFF.

This clone has a single count. V usage is TRBV12-5 and J usage is TRBJ1-4, with a possible D match to TRBD1 (5 bases). V lost 7 bases to trimming and J lost 8 bases, with 14 bases between them. The CDR3 contains 13 residues. Germline lookup yields CDR1 LGHNT and CDR2 FRNRAP. This CDR3 is CASAQGLWEKLFF. DNA of the CDR3: TGTGCTAGTGCTCAGGGTTTGTGGGAAAAACTGTTTTTT.

The chain uses TRBV12-3 or TRBV12-4 and TRBJ1-2; D not certain. This CDR3 is 13 amino acids long. Trimming stripped 3 bases from V and 3 bases from J, with 8 bases between. CDR3 in amino acids: CASSFLSDYGYTF. As DNA, the CDR3 is TGTGCCAGCAGTTTTTTGTCAGACTATGGCTACACCTTC.

The rearrangement links TRBV15 to TRBJ2-3; D remains unclear. The V end lost 0 bases, the J end lost 0 bases, and 7 bases lay between the germline ends. Germline V gene lookup returns CDR1 LNHNV and CDR2 YYDKDF (reference sequence). The CDR3 has 15 amino acids. The CDR3 loop is CATSREGTSTDTQYF. The CDR3 DNA is TGTGCCACCAGCAGAGAGGGTACTAGCACAGATACGCAGTATTTT.

The rearrangement uses TRBV11-3 and TRBJ1-1; D gene ambiguous. Germline-derived CDR1 and CDR2 are SGHNT and YENEEA. This CDR3 region has 15 residues. V was shortened by 1 base and J by 1 base, with 10 bases between the two germline ends. Here the CDR3 reads CASSLGEHGNTEAFF. CDR3 DNA sequence: TGTGCCAGCAGCTTAGGTGAACACGGGAACACTGAAGCTTTCTTT.

This clone was seen only once. DNA for the CDR3: TGCGCCAGCAGTATCATTGCAGGGGATTTAAATTCACCCCTCCACTTT. Amino acid sequence: CASSIIAGDLNSPLHF. This chain uses TRBV5-1 with TRBJ1-6, with D possibly TRBD1 on 6 matching bases. The CDR3 is 16 residues long. Germline V gene sequence: CDR1 SGHRS, CDR2 YFSETQ. V lost 5 bases to trimming and J lost 7 bases, with 19 bases between them.

The chain is built from TRBV10-2 and TRBJ2-7, with TRBD2 matching 10 bases. V trimming: 7 bases; J trimming: 0 bases; junction bases outside the gene matches: 6. Germline CDR1 is WSHSY and CDR2 is SAAADI. There are 15 residues in the CDR3. CDR3 coding DNA: TGCGCCAGCAACCTAGCGGGAGCGCTCTCCTACGAGCAGTACTTC. It yields the protein CASNLAGALSYEQYF.

This clone was found a few times. The rearrangement links TRBV30 to TRBJ1-2; D perhaps matches TRBD1 (5 bases). Trimming removed 1 base from V and 7 bases from J, with 19 bases in between. Germline-derived CDR1 and CDR2 are GTSNPN and SVGIG (reference sequence). This CDR3 has 15 amino acids. CDR3 residues: CAWSAISGASSGYTF. CDR3 nucleotide sequence: TGTGCCTGGAGTGCCATTTCTGGGGCTTCGTCTGGCTACACCTTC.

CDR3 coding DNA: TGTGCCAGTACCCCTAGGGGAGCGGCAGATACGCAGTATTTT. Encoded protein: CASTPRGAADTQYF. The rearrangement uses TRBV19 and TRBJ2-3, with D perhaps matching TRBD1 or TRBD2 (5 bases each). From germline, CDR1 is LNHDA and CDR2 SQIVND (reference sequence). This CDR3 region has 14 residues. With 7 bases removed from V and 4 bases from J, the gap between germline ends came to 15 bases.

The rearrangement links TRBV18 to TRBJ1-2; D ambiguous. Trimming removed 6 bases at V and 0 bases at J, with 11 bases between. CDR1 KGHSH and CDR2 LQKENI come from the germline V gene. This CDR3 is 14 amino acids long. This chain's CDR3 is CASSSSSSNYGYTF. The CDR3 DNA follows: TGTGCCAGCTCCAGCTCAAGTTCTAACTATGGCTACACCTTC.

The gene calls are TRBV12-3 or TRBV12-4 and TRBJ1-2, with 7 positions matching TRBD1. The CDR3 totals 11 residues. V shed 6 bases, J shed 8 bases, and the junction held 3 bases outside the gene matches. Here the CDR3 reads CASSTGEGYTF. The DNA for the CDR3 is TGTGCCAGCAGCACAGGGGAAGGCTACACCTTC.